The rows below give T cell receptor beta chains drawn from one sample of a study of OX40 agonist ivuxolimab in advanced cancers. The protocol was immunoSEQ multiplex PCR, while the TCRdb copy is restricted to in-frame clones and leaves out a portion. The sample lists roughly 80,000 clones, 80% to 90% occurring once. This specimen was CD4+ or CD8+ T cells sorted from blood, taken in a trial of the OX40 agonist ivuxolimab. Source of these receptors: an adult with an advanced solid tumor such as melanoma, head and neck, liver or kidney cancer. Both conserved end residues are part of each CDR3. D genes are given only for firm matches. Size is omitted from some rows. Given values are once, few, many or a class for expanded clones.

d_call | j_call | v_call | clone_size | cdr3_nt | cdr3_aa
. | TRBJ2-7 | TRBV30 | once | TGTGCCTGGAGAAGGAACCCCTCTTACGAGCAGTACTTC | CAWRRNPSYEQYF
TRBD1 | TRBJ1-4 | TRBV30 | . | TGTGCCTGGAGTGCCGACAGGGACGGAAAGGAAAAACTGTTTTTT | CAWSADRDGKEKLFF
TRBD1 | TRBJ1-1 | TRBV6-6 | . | TGTGCCAGCAGCCCGCCGACAGGGCGAGCTTTCTTT | CASSPPTGRAFF
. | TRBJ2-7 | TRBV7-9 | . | TGTGCCAGCAGCTTAGGAGAGTGGGGCGAGCAGTACTTC | CASSLGEWGEQYF
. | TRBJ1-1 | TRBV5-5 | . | TGTGCCAGCAGCTTTCTCGCGACCACTGAAGCTTTCTTT | CASSFLATTEAFF
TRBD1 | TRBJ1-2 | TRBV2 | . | TGTGCCAGCAGAAGACAGGGCGAAACCTATGGCTACACCTTC | CASRRQGETYGYTF
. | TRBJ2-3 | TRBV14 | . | TGTGCCAGCAGCCGCCTAGCGAGCACAGATACGCAGTATTTT | CASSRLASTDTQYF
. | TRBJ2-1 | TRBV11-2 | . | TGTGCCAGCAGCTCAAGGGCAGCGGACTCCTACAATGAGCAGTTCTTC | CASSSRAADSYNEQFF
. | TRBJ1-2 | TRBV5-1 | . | TGCGCCAGCAGCTTGGAGGGAAACCCAGCTAACTATGGCTACACCTTC | CASSLEGNPANYGYTF
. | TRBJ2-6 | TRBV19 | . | TGTGCCAGTAGTATATTGAGCTCTGGGGCCAACGTCCTGACTTTC | CASSILSSGANVLTF
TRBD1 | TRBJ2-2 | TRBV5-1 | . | TGCGCCAGCAGCTTTTCGGGACAGGGGAACACCGGGGAGCTGTTTTTT | CASSFSGQGNTGELFF
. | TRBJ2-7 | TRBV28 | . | TGTGCCAGCACCTACTTAAGGGCCTCCTACGAGCAGTACTTC | CASTYLRASYEQYF
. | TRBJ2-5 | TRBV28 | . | TGTGCCAGCAGTTTGGGAAGCACAGGGTCAGAGACCCAGTACTTC | CASSLGSTGSETQYF
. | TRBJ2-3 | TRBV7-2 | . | TGTGCCAGCAGCTTAGATCGGGACCTAAGCACAGATACGCAGTATTTT | CASSLDRDLSTDTQYF
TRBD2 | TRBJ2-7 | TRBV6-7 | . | TGTGCCAGCAGGCCCCCGGGGAGCGGGAGCGATGAGCAGTACTTC | CASRPPGSGSDEQYF
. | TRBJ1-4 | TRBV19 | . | TGTGCCAGTAGTATCTCCAGGGTAACAACTAATGAAAAACTGTTTTTT | CASSISRVTTNEKLFF
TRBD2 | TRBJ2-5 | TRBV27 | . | TGTGCCAGCAGTTCTAGCGGGAGGGCCTTGGAGACCCAGTACTTC | CASSSSGRALETQYF
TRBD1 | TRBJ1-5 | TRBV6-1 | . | TGTGCCAGCAGTGAGAACCTACCAGGGGGGTATAGTCCCCAGCATTTT | CASSENLPGGYSPQHF
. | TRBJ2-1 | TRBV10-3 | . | TGTGCCATCAGTGAGTCGGAGCGGTCTGTCAATGAGCAGTTCTTC | CAISESERSVNEQFF
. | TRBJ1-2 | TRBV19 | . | TGTGCCAGTCGGAAGAGGGGGGAATTCTATGGCTACACCTTC | CASRKRGEFYGYTF
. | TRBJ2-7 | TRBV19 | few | TGTGCCAGTAGTACCCGACCACAGGAGGAGCAGTACTTC | CASSTRPQEEQYF
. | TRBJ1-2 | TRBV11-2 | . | TGTGCCAGCAGCCGAGACTATGGCTACACCTTC | CASSRDYGYTF
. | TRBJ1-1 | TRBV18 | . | TGTGCCAGCTCACCACCCGGGGGAGTTAACACTGAAGCTTTCTTT | CASSPPGGVNTEAFF
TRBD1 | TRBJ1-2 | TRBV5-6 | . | TGTGCCAGCAGCTTGGAAGGGGGCCAGATACCCTATGGCTACACCTTC | CASSLEGGQIPYGYTF
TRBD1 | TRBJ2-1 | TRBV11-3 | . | TGTGCCAGCAGCCCCGACAGGGGATACAACAATGAGCAGTTCTTC | CASSPDRGYNNEQFF
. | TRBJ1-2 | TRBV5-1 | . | TGCGCCAGCAGAGGGACGGCTGCTAACTATGGCTACACCTTC | CASRGTAANYGYTF
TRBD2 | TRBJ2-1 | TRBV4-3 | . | TGCGCCAGCAGCCAAGGGAGCGGGAGCTCCTACAATGAGCAGTTCTTC | CASSQGSGSSYNEQFF
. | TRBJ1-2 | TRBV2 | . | TGTGCCAGCAGTGAACAAGGGGATAACTATGGCTACACCTTC | CASSEQGDNYGYTF
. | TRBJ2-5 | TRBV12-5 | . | TGTGCTAGTGGGGACGGCCAAGAGACCCAGTACTTC | CASGDGQETQYF
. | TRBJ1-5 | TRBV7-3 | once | TGTGCCAGCAGCTTCCGGGACATTAATCAGCCCCAGCATTTT | CASSFRDINQPQHF
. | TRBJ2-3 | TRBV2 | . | TGTGCCAGCTCACTAGGGCTAAGCACAGATACGCAGTATTTT | CASSLGLSTDTQYF
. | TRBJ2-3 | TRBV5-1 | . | TGCGCCAGCAGCTTGGAGGCAGGGAGCACAGATACGCAGTATTTT | CASSLEAGSTDTQYF
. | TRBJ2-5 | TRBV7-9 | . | TGTGCCAGCAGCCCCTTAATGGGTAGTACCATGCAGTACTTC | CASSPLMGSTMQYF
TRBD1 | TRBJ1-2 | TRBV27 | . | TGTGCCAGCAAACAGTGGACAGGAGGGAACTATGGCTACACCTTC | CASKQWTGGNYGYTF
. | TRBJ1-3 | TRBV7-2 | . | TGTGCCAGCAGCCAACGGTACGGGGGTGGAAACACCATATATTTT | CASSQRYGGGNTIYF